Sequencing of this T cell receptor beta chain was carried out in a study of cytomegalovirus exposure and HLA in healthy donors. Study-level points and caveats: A classifier reportedly called cytomegalovirus status with high sensitivity and specificity.

Only in-frame clones appear in the TCRdb table, and some are missing; sequencing was by immunoSEQ multiplex PCR. The sample lists about 220,000 clones, 80% to 95% occurring once. The study drew the donors from its roughly 120-subject validation cohort, separate from the roughly 700-subject first cohort. Turning to this clone: What it binds is unknown.

Sequencing was performed on PBMCs. This clonotype originated in a woman between 18 and 30 years old in good health and CMV-seronegative.

The CDR3 nucleotides are TGCGCCAGCAGCTGGAACCCACTAGCGGGAGGGCCGAATACGCAGTATTTT. This translates into CASSWNPLAGGPNTQYF. The V call is TRBV5-1, the J call TRBJ2-3, with 13 bases lining up with TRBD2. The ends lost 3 bases at V and 7 bases at J; junction bases unmatched: 11. CDR3 size: 17 residues. Germline V lookup: CDR1 SGHRS, CDR2 YFSETQ.